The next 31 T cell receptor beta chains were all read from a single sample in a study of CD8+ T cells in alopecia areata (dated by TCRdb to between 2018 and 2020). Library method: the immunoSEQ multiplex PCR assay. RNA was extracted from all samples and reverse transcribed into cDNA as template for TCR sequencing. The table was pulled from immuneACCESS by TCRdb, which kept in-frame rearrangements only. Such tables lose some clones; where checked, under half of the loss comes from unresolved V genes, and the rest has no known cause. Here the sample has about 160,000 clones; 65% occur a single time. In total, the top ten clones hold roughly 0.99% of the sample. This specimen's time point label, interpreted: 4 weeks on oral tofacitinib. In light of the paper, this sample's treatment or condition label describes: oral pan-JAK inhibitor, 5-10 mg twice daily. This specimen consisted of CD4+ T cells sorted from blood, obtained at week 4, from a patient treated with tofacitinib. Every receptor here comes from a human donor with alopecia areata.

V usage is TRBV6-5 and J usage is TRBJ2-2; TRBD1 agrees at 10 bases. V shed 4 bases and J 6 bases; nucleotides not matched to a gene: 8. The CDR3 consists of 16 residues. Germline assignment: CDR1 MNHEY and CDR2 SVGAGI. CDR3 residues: CASSSRQGASSGELFF. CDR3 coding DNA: TGTGCCAGCAGTTCCCGACAGGGGGCTTCGTCCGGGGAGCTGTTTTTT.

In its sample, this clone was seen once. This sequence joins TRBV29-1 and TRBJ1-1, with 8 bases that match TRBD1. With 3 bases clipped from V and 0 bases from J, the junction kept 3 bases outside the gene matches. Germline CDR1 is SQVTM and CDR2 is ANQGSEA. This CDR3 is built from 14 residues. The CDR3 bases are TGCAGCGTTGACAGGACAGGGATGAACACTGAAGCTTTCTTT. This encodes CSVDRTGMNTEAFF.

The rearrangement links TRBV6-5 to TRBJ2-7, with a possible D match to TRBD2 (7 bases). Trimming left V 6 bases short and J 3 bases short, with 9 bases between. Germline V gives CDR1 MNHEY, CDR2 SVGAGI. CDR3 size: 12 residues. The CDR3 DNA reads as TGTGCCAGCAGGGGAGGGGGCTACGAGCAGTACTTC. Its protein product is CASRGGGYEQYF.

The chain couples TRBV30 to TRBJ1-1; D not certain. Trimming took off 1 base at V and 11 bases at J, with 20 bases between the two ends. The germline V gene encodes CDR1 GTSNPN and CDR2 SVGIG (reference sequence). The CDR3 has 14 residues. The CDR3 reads CAWSALPRLIGAFF. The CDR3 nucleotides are TGTGCCTGGAGTGCCCTTCCCCGTCTGATCGGGGCTTTCTTT. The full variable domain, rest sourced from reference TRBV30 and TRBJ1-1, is SQTIHQWPATLVQPVGSPLSLECTVEGTSNPNLYWYRQAAGRGLQLLFYSVGIGQISSEVPQNLSASRPQDRQFILSSKKLLLSDSGFYLCAWSALPRLIGAFFGQGTRLTVV.

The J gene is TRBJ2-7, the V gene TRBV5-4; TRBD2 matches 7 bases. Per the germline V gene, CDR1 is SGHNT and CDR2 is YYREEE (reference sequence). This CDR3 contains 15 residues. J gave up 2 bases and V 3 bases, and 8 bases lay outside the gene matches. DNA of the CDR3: TGTGCCAGCAGCTCCCAGCGGGGCGACCCCTACGAGCAGTACTTC. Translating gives CASSSQRGDPYEQYF.

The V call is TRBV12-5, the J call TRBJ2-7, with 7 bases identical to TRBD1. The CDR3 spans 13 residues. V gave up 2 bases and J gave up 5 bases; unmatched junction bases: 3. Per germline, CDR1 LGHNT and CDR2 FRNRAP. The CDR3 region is CASGLTGDHEQYF. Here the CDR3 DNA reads TGTGCTAGTGGTTTGACAGGGGATCACGAGCAGTACTTC.

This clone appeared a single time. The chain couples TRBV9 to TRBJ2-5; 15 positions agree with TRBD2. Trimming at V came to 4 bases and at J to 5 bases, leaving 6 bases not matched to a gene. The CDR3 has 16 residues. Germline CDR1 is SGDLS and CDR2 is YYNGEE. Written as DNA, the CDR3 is TGTGCCAGCAGCCCACACGGGACTAGCGGGGGGGAGACCCAGTACTTC. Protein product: CASSPHGTSGGETQYF.

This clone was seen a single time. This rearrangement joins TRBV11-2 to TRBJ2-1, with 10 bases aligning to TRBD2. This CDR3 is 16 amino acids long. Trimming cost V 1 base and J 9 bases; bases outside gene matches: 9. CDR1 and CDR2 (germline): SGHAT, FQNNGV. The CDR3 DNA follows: TGTGCCAGCAGCTTAGGGACTAGCGGAGGTCAGGGTGAGCAGTTCTTC. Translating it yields CASSLGTSGGQGEQFF.

CDR3 sequence (DNA): TGTGCCACCAGCAGAGATCCGGTGTACACAGATACGCAGTATTTT. It codes for CATSRDPVYTDTQYF. V and J are TRBV15 and TRBJ2-3; D unclear. Trimming pared 0 bases from V and 2 bases from J, leaving 9 bases between. Germline CDR1 is LNHNV and CDR2 is YYDKDF (reference sequence). The CDR3 spans 15 residues.

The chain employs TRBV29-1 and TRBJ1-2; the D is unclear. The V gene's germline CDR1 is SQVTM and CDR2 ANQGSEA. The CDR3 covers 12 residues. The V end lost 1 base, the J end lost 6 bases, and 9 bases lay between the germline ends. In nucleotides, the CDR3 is TGCAGCGTTGAAGGGACGGCGGATGGCTACACCTTC. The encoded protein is CSVEGTADGYTF.

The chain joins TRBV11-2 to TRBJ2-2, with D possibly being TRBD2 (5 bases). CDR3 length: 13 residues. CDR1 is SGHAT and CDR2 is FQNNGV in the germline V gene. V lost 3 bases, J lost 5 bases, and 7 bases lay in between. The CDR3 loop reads CASSFSGTGELFF. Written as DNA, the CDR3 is TGTGCCAGCAGCTTTTCGGGAACCGGGGAGCTGTTTTTT.

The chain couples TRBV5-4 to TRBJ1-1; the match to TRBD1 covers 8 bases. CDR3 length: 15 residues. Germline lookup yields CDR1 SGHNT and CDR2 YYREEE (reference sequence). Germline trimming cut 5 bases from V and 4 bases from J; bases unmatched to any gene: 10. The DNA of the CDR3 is TGTGCCAGCAGTCCTCAGGGGGCCGGTACCACTGAAGCTTTCTTT. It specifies CASSPQGAGTTEAFF.

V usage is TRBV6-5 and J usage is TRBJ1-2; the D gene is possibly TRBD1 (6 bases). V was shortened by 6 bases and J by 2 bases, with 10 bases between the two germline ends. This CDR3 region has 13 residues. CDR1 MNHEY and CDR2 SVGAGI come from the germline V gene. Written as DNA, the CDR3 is TGTGCCAGCAGAGGGGGTCTGAACTATGGCTACACCTTC. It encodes CASRGGLNYGYTF.

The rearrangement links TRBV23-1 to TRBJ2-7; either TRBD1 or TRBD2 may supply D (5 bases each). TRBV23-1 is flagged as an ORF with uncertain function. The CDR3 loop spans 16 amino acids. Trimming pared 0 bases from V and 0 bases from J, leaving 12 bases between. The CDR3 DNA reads TGCGCCAGCAGTCAATCGCCGGGACCGATCTCCTACGAGCAGTACTTC. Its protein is CASSQSPGPISYEQYF.

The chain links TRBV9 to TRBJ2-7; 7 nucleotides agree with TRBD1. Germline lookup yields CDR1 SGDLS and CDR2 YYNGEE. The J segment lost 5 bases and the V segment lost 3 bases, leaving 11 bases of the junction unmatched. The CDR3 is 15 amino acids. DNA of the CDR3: TGTGCCAGCAGCGGAAGCCCACAGGGGTGGGACGAGCAGTACTTC. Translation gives CASSGSPQGWDEQYF.

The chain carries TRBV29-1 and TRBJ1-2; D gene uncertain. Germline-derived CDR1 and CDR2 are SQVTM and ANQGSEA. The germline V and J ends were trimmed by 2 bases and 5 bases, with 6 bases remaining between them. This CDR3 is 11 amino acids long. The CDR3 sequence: CSVELQYGYTF. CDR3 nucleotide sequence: TGCAGCGTTGAACTCCAGTATGGCTACACCTTC.

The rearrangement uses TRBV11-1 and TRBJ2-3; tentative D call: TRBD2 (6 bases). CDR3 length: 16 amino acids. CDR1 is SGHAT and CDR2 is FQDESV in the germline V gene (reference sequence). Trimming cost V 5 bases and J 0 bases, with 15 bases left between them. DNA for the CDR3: TGTGCCAGCAGCATTGGGGGGACGGCCAGCACAGATACGCAGTATTTT. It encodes CASSIGGTASTDTQYF.

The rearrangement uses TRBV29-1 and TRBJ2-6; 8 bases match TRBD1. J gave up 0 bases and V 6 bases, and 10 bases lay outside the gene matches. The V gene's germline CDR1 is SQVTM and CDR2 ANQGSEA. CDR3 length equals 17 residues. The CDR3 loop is CSVQRQGTNSGANVLTF. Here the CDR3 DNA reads TGCAGCGTGCAACGACAGGGGACCAACTCTGGGGCCAACGTCCTGACTTTC.

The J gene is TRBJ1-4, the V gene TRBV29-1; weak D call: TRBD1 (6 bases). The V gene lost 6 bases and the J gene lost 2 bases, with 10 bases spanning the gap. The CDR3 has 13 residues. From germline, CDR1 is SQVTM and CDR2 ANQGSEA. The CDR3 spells CSVDQGTNEKLFF. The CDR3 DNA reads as TGCAGCGTCGATCAGGGGACTAATGAAAAACTGTTTTTT.

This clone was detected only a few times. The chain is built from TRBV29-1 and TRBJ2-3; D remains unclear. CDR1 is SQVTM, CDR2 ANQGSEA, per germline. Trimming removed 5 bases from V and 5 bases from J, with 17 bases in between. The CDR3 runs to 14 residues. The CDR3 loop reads CSVMTARLGDTQYF. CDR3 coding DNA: TGCAGCGTTATGACCGCGCGATTGGGAGATACGCAGTATTTT.

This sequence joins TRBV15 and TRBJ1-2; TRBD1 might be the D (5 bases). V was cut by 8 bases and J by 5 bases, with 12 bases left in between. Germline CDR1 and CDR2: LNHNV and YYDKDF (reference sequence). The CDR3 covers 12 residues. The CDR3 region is CATSGQAYGYTF. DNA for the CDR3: TGTGCCACCTCGGGGCAGGCTTATGGCTACACCTTC. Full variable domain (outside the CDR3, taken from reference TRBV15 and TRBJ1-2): DAMVIQNPRYQVTQFGKPVTLSCSQTLNHNVMYWYQQKSSQAPKLLFHYYDKDFNNEADTPDNFQSRRPNTSFCFLDIRSPGLGDTAMYLCATSGQAYGYTFGSGTRLTVV.

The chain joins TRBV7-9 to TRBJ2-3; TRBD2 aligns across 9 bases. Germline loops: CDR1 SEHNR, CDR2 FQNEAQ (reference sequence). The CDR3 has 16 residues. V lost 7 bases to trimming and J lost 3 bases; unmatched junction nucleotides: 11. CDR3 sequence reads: CASTTRGLAGTDTQYF. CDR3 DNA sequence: TGTGCCAGCACCACCCGGGGGCTAGCGGGGACAGATACGCAGTATTTT.

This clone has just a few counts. The CDR3 here is CASRRMNQPQHF. CDR3 sequence (DNA): TGTGCCAGCAGGCGGATGAATCAGCCCCAGCATTTT. This chain joins TRBV6-6 and TRBJ1-5; no definite D call. The germline CDR1 and CDR2 sequences are MNHNY and SVGAGI (reference sequence). Trimming shortened V by 6 bases and J by 4 bases, and 7 bases separated the two germline ends. The CDR3 is 12 amino acids.

The CDR3 DNA sequence: TGTGCCTGGAGTGTATGGGTGCCCGGGGAGCTGTTTTTT. Protein sequence: CAWSVWVPGELFF. The chain combines TRBV30 with TRBJ2-2, with D hard to call. The CDR3 is 13 residues long. V lost 0 bases to trimming and J lost 6 bases, with 8 bases between them. Germline V gene sequence: CDR1 GTSNPN, CDR2 SVGIG (reference sequence).

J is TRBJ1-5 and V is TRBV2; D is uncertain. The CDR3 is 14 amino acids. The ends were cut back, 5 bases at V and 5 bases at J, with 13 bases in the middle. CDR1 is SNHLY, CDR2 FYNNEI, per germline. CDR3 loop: CASSLGRLDQPQHF. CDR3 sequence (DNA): TGTGCCAGCAGTCTGGGAAGGTTGGATCAGCCCCAGCATTTT.

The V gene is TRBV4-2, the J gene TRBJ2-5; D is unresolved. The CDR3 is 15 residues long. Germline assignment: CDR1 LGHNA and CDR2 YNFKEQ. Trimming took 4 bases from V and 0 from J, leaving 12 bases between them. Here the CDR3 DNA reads TGTGCCAGCAGCCCTACATCTTTGTACCAAGAGACCCAGTACTTC. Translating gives CASSPTSLYQETQYF.

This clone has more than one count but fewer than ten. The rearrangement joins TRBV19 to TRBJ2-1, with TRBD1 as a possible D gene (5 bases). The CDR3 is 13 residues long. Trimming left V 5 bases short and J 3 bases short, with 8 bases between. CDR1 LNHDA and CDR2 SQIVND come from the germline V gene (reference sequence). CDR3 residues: CASSARDYNEQFF. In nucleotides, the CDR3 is TGTGCCAGTAGTGCCAGGGACTACAATGAGCAGTTCTTC.

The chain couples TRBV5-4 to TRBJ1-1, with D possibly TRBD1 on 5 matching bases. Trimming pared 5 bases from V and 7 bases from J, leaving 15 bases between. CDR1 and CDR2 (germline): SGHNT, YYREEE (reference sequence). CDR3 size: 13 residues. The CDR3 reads CASRRPGMGEAFF. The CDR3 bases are TGTGCCAGCAGACGACCAGGGATGGGTGAAGCTTTCTTT.

Here the CDR3 DNA reads TGTGCCAGCATTCAGCGGGGGGGCCGGAATGAGCAGTTCTTC. Translation gives CASIQRGGRNEQFF. V usage is TRBV6-5 and J usage is TRBJ2-1, with 10 nucleotides matching TRBD2. The V gene's germline CDR1 is MNHEY and CDR2 SVGAGI. The J segment lost 7 bases and the V segment lost 7 bases, leaving 7 bases of the junction unmatched. This CDR3 region has 14 residues.

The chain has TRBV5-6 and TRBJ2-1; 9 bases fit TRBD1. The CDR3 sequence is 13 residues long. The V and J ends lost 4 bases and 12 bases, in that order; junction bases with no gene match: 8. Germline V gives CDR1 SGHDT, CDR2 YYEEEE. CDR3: CASSRTGAAVQFF. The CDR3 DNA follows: TGTGCCAGCAGCCGGACAGGGGCCGCGGTGCAGTTCTTC.

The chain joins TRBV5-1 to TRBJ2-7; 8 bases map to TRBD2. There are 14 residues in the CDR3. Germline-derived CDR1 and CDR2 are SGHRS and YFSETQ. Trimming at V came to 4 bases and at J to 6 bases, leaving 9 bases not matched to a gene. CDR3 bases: TGCGCCAGCAGCGTCTCCGGGACTAGTGGCGAGCAGTACTTC. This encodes CASSVSGTSGEQYF.